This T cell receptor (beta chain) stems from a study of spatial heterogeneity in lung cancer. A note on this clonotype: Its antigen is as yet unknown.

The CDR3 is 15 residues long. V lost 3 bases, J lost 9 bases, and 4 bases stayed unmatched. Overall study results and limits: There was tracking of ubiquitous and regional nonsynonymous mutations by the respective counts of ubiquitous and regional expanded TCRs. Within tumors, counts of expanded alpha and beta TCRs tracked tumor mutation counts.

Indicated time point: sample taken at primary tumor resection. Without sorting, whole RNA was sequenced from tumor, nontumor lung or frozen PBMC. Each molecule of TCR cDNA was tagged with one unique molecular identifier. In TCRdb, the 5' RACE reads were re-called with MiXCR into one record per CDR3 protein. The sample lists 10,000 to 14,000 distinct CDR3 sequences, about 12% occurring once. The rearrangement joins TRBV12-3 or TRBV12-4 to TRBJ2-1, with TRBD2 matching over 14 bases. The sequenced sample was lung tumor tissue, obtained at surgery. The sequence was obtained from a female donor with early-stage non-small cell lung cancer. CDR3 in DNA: TGTGCCAGCAGTTTTTGGACTAGCGGGGGGATTGAGCAGTTCTTC. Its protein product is CASSFWTSGGIEQFF.